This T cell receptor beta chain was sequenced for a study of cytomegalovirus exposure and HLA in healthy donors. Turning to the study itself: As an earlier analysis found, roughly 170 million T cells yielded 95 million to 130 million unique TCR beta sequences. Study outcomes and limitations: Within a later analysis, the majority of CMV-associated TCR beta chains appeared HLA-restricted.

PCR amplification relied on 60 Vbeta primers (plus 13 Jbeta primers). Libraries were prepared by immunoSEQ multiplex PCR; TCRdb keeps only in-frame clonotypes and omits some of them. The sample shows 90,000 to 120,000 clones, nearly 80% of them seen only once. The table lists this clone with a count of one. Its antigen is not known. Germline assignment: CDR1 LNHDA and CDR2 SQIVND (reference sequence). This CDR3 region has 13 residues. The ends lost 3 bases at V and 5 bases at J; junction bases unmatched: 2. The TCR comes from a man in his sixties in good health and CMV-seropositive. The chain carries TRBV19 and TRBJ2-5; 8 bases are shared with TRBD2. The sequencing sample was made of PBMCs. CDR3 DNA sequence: TGTGCCAGTAGTATCGGGGGGGTGGAGACCCAGTACTTC. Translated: CASSIGGVETQYF.